This TCR beta chain was retrieved from a study of blood T cell repertoires in COVID-19. About the research overall: From T cells, B-cell-depleted T cells, or PBMCs came the material, which was cDNA or gDNA.

The germline V gene encodes CDR1 SGHTA and CDR2 FQGTGA. V gave up 2 bases and J gave up 8 bases, with 12 bases separating them. The CDR3 is made up of 14 amino acids. Original analysis: Reference gene primers were amplified, and this amplification served to estimate nucleated cell counts. Measured with immunoSEQ multiplex PCR; TCRdb has only the in-frame clones, and not every one. The D gene and trimming were derived from the DNA, and the V and J assignments and clone size from that table. This table has 65,000 to 90,000 clones, roughly 76% appearing once. The chain joins TRBV7-3 to TRBJ2-2, with D perhaps TRBD1 (6 bases). This sequence was found in a man between 65 and 85 years old with active or convalescent COVID-19. Sequencing was carried out using peripheral blood. CDR3 in DNA: TGTGCCAGCAGCTTAGGGGGCGTGAGTGGGGAGCTGTTTTTT. Its protein product is CASSLGGVSGELFF. The full variable domain, rest sourced from reference TRBV7-3 and TRBJ2-2, is GAGVSQTPSNKVTEKGKYVELRCDPISGHTALYWYRQSLGQGPEFLIYFQGTGAADDSGLPNDRFFAVRPEGSVSTLKIQRTERGDSAVYLCASSLGGVSGELFFGEGSRLTVL.